One T cell receptor (beta chain) is described in this entry. This record belongs to a study of blood T cell repertoires in COVID-19. Study as a whole: The United States, Italy and Spain were the sources of the acute and convalescent COVID-19 samples. T cells, B-cell-depleted T cells, or PBMCs provided the cDNA or gDNA that served as material.

Per the original methods: Nucleated cell number was recorded as an estimate derived from reference gene primer amplification. Sequencing used immunoSEQ multiplex PCR; TCRdb keeps in-frame clones, though not all of them. D and trimming come from the DNA, and the V and J calls and clone size come from that table. This sample has fewer than 350,000 clones; 80% to 90% occur once, and the top ten carry 3.5% to 4.5%. CDR3 length: 13 amino acids. Trimming took 1 base from V and 4 from J, leaving 7 bases between them. Enrollees, about 18 to 95 years old, lived in 24 US areas. The sequenced sample was PBMCs or T cells enriched from blood (not recorded which). The receptor comes from a woman in her forties with acute COVID-19. The V and J genes are TRBV12-3 or TRBV12-4 and TRBJ1-1; weak D call: TRBD1 (5 bases). The CDR3 reads CASSLGQITEAFF. CDR3 coding DNA: TGTGCCAGCAGTTTAGGACAGATCACTGAAGCTTTCTTT.